This T cell receptor (beta chain) appears in the sequencing data of a study of human T cells and chemical hapten exposure. About the research overall: 0.01% DPC was applied to the upper back in patch tests, which were read at 6 days. Overall study results and limits: Counts of TCRs above 1 in 1000 frequency stayed unchanged with DPC sensitization.

MiXCR was run by TCRdb on the RACE reads, yielding one entry per CDR3 protein. Here the sample spans roughly 380,000 distinct CDR3 sequences, more than 5% being singletons. Germline-derived CDR1 and CDR2 are SQVTM and ANQGSEA. V was cut by 5 bases and J by 4 bases, with 9 bases left in between. The CDR3 has 13 residues. Regarding time point: patch test 2, 6 weeks after DPC sensitization. Treatment reported: therapeutic diphenylcyclopropenone sensitization with weekly scalp DPC. The authors' total RNA extraction used unfractionated whole blood. This clonotype showed up many times. The antigen is unknown.

This sequence joins TRBV29-1 and TRBJ2-6, with D maybe TRBD1 (5 bases). The specimen comprised whole blood, sampled in connection with sensitization to the hapten diphenylcyclopropenone (DPC). The sequence came from a young woman with alopecia areata. Some clones in this sample may be carry-over from other donors' samples. CDR3 sequence reads: CSVTDRGANVLTF. CDR3 in DNA: TGCAGCGTTACCGACAGAGGGGCCAACGTCCTGACTTTC.